Listed here are 26 T cell receptor beta chains from one sample, sequenced in a study of CD8 T cells in Susac syndrome. Random hexamers primed reverse transcription of about 0.45 to 1 ug RNA. TCRdb called the immunoSEQ multiplex PCR reads again in MiXCR, with one record for every CDR3 protein. The data show 100,000 to 150,000 distinct CDR3 sequences, around 94% seen once. The specimen was CD8+ T cells from PBMCs. The receptors shown here come from a human donor with Susac syndrome.

In this sample, this clonotype turned up once. The V and J genes are TRBV20-1 and TRBJ2-1, with D perhaps being TRBD1 or TRBD2 (5 bases each). The CDR3 spans 14 residues. V dropped 3 bases and J dropped 3 bases, with 12 bases sitting between them. Looked up from germline, CDR1 is DFQATT and CDR2 is SNEGSKA (reference sequence). In DNA, the CDR3 is TGCAGTGCTAGGACGGGACCAGACTACAATGAGCAGTTCTTC. Translation: CSARTGPDYNEQFF.

The rearrangement uses TRBV13 and TRBJ2-1; 7 bases are shared with TRBD2. Germline-derived CDR1 and CDR2 are PRHDT and FYEKMQ (reference sequence). This CDR3 contains 15 residues. After removal of 6 bases from V and 4 bases from J, the junction contained 9 bases not matched to a gene. The CDR3 DNA reads TGTGCCAGCAGTCCTAGCCTAGCGGAATACAATGAGCAGTTCTTC. Its translation is CASSPSLAEYNEQFF.

The gene calls are TRBV12-3 or TRBV12-4 and TRBJ1-3; D is unclear. V was pared by 7 bases and J by 4 bases, with 17 bases between. The CDR3 is 15 amino acids. The CDR3: CASTWTSDGGNTIYF. The CDR3 nucleotides read TGTGCCAGCACATGGACGTCCGATGGGGGAAACACCATATATTTT.

This rearrangement joins TRBV7-6 to TRBJ1-5, with TRBD1 as a possible D gene (6 bases). CDR1 SGHVS and CDR2 FNYEAQ come from the germline V gene. The CDR3 length is 15 residues. Trimming pared 1 base from V and 5 bases from J, leaving 12 bases between. In DNA, the CDR3 is TGTGCCAGCAGCTTAGGGACAGCCCCAGATCAGCCCCAGCATTTT. Residues: CASSLGTAPDQPQHF.

The sample holds one count of this clonotype. This chain joins TRBV29-1 and TRBJ1-1; the D is unclear. This CDR3 region has 17 residues. Germline V lookup: CDR1 SQVTM, CDR2 ANQGSEA. Trimming left V 0 bases short and J 1 base short, with 18 bases between. Written as DNA, the CDR3 is TGCAGCGTTGAAGATAGATCAGGCCTCCACGGGAACACTGAAGCTTTCTTT. This gives the protein CSVEDRSGLHGNTEAFF.

CDR3 DNA sequence: TGCAGTGCTAGATCTGAGTCGGGGGATTACAATCAGCCCCAGCATTTT. Its protein is CSARSESGDYNQPQHF. The chain employs TRBV20-1 and TRBJ1-5, with a weak D call TRBD1 (5 bases). The CDR3 consists of 16 residues. Germline lookup yields CDR1 DFQATT and CDR2 SNEGSKA (reference sequence). V shed 2 bases and J shed 3 bases, with 17 bases lying between them.

The chain employs TRBV7-9 and TRBJ2-7; perhaps TRBD1 as D (6 bases). The CDR3 extends over 13 amino acids. CDR1 is SEHNR and CDR2 is FQNEAQ in the germline V gene (reference sequence). Trimming removed 4 bases from V and 2 bases from J, with 9 bases in between. The CDR3 sequence: CASSWTEAYEQYF. CDR3 coding DNA: TGTGCCAGCAGCTGGACAGAAGCCTACGAGCAGTACTTC.

This sequence joins TRBV7-6 and TRBJ2-3, with 8 bases that match TRBD2. Germline V lookup: CDR1 SGHVS, CDR2 FNYEAQ. The junction had 10 bases not matched to a gene; V was cut back by 3 bases and J by 2 bases. This CDR3 region has 17 residues. CDR3 DNA sequence: TGTGCCAGCAGCTTTAGTGGGACTAGAAAGTCCACAGATACGCAGTATTTT. It translates to CASSFSGTRKSTDTQYF.

The chain carries TRBV20-1 and TRBJ1-1; D remains unclear. Trimming shortened V by 0 bases and J by 4 bases, and 6 bases separated the two germline ends. The CDR3 is 12 amino acids. Germline CDR1 and CDR2: DFQATT and SNEGSKA (reference sequence). CDR3 loop: CSARDKVTEAFF. CDR3 sequence (DNA): TGCAGTGCTAGAGATAAGGTCACTGAAGCTTTCTTT.

The chain employs TRBV11-2 and TRBJ2-1; 9 bases are a match to TRBD2. The CDR3 extends over 16 amino acids. Germline loops: CDR1 SGHAT, CDR2 FQNNGV. The ends lost 5 bases at V and 9 bases at J; junction bases unmatched: 14. The CDR3 region has the DNA TGTGCCAGCAGCCCCCCGGCGGGAGGGCCGAAAGCTGAGCAGTTCTTC. It is translated as CASSPPAGGPKAEQFF.

V usage is TRBV12-3 or TRBV12-4 and J usage is TRBJ2-7, with D perhaps matching TRBD2 (5 bases). V was shortened by 1 base and J by 7 bases, with 11 bases between the two germline ends. This CDR3 is 13 amino acids long. CDR3 nucleotide sequence: TGTGCCAGCAGTTTAGGCCGCCAGCGGGAGCAGTACTTC. Translated: CASSLGRQREQYF.

The chain has TRBV19 and TRBJ1-2; D remains ambiguous. Trimming left V 1 base short and J 3 bases short, with 9 bases between. This CDR3 has 14 residues. Per germline, CDR1 LNHDA and CDR2 SQIVND (reference sequence). CDR3 sequence (DNA): TGTGCCAGTAGTATAGTTGGGTTGGACTATGGCTACACCTTC. Amino acid sequence: CASSIVGLDYGYTF.

The rearrangement uses TRBV9 and TRBJ1-5; D is unclear. V lost 0 bases to trimming and J lost 2 bases, with 3 bases between them. This CDR3 is 13 amino acids long. Germline V gene data show CDR1 as SGDLS and CDR2 as YYNGEE. CDR3 protein: CASSVDGNQPQHF. The CDR3 nucleotides are TGTGCCAGCAGCGTAGACGGCAATCAGCCCCAGCATTTT.

The chain recombines TRBV5-6 with TRBJ2-7; 8 bases fit TRBD2. The CDR3 extends over 14 amino acids. Trimming at V came to 2 bases and at J to 6 bases, leaving 7 bases not matched to a gene. The germline V gene encodes CDR1 SGHDT and CDR2 YYEEEE. CDR3 coding DNA: TGTGCCAGCAGCTTCACTACTAGCGGCCGCGAGCAGTACTTC. It yields the protein CASSFTTSGREQYF.

CDR3 DNA: TGTGCCAGCAGTGAAGTCCTAGCCTTAGGATCCTACGAGCAGTACTTC. It is translated as CASSEVLALGSYEQYF. The chain joins TRBV2 to TRBJ2-7; D may be TRBD2 (5 bases). CDR1 and CDR2 from the germline V gene are SNHLY and FYNNEI. V was shortened by 1 base and J by 1 base, with 14 bases between the two germline ends. This CDR3 contains 16 residues.

This clonotype showed up just once. This rearrangement joins TRBV4-3 to TRBJ2-7; 7 nucleotides line up with TRBD1. Germline V gives CDR1 LGHNA, CDR2 YSLEER. J gave up 3 bases and V 4 bases, and 6 bases lay outside the gene matches. The CDR3 contains 14 residues. The CDR3 sequence: CASSPATGHYEQYF. As DNA, the CDR3 is TGCGCCAGCAGCCCCGCGACAGGGCACTACGAGCAGTACTTC.

The CDR3 region has the DNA TGTGCCAGCAGCGGGGGGACTTCGGATGAGCAGTTCTTC. Protein sequence: CASSGGTSDEQFF. This chain connects TRBV9 to TRBJ2-1, with D tentatively TRBD2 (6 bases). The CDR3 is 13 amino acids. The germline V gene has CDR1 SGDLS and CDR2 YYNGEE. Between the trimmed V and J ends, which lost 3 bases and 8 bases, there was a span of 12 bases.

V usage is TRBV2 and J usage is TRBJ1-1, with D hard to call. Germline V gene lookup returns CDR1 SNHLY and CDR2 FYNNEI. Trimming pared 5 bases from V and 1 base from J, leaving 11 bases between. CDR3 length: 14 residues. The CDR3 DNA follows: TGTGCCAGCAGTCCCCGGACTAGGAACACTGAAGCTTTCTTT. Translation gives CASSPRTRNTEAFF.

The chain joins TRBV20-1 to TRBJ2-1; 11 nucleotides match TRBD2. CDR1 is DFQATT, CDR2 SNEGSKA, per germline (reference sequence). Trimming removed 3 bases from V and 6 bases from J; junction bases left unmatched: 4. This CDR3 has 14 amino acids. CDR3 nucleotides: TGCAGTGCTAGGACCGGGACTAGCGGCAATGAGCAGTTCTTC. It is translated as CSARTGTSGNEQFF.

The rearrangement joins TRBV5-6 to TRBJ2-1; 9 bases are shared with TRBD1. Germline V gives CDR1 SGHDT, CDR2 YYEEEE. Trimming at V came to 0 bases and at J to 8 bases, leaving 9 bases not matched to a gene. The CDR3 contains 16 residues. CDR3 sequence (DNA): TGTGCCAGCAGCTTGGCGGGACAGGGTAAAGGCGATGAGCAGTTCTTC. Translating it yields CASSLAGQGKGDEQFF.

This clonotype was observed a single time. The rearrangement joins TRBV29-1 to TRBJ2-7; 8 bases match TRBD2. Trimming removed 1 base from V and 4 bases from J; junction bases left unmatched: 12. Germline-derived CDR1 and CDR2 are SQVTM and ANQGSEA. The CDR3 is 16 amino acids. CDR3: CSVEGSGVSSQYEQYF. As DNA, the CDR3 is TGCAGCGTTGAAGGTAGCGGGGTGTCTTCTCAATACGAGCAGTACTTC.

This clonotype was seen just once. This chain links TRBV29-1 with TRBJ2-5; D possibly corresponds to TRBD1 (5 bases). The CDR3 covers 13 residues. The ends were cut back, 3 bases at V and 2 bases at J, with 10 bases in the middle. Germline CDR1 SQVTM, CDR2 ANQGSEA. CDR3 bases: TGCAGCGTTGAGTACAGGCCTCAAGAGACCCAGTACTTC. It is translated as CSVEYRPQETQYF.

This clonotype was counted once. This chain connects TRBV7-6 to TRBJ2-1; 7 bases match TRBD2. V shed 4 bases and J 3 bases; nucleotides not matched to a gene: 6. CDR1 is SGHVS and CDR2 is FNYEAQ in the germline V gene. The CDR3 has 15 amino acids. The DNA for the CDR3 is TGTGCCAGCAGCTCAACTAGCGCCTTCTACAATGAGCAGTTCTTC. It codes for CASSSTSAFYNEQFF.

This clonotype came up once. The CDR3 DNA follows: TGCAGTGCTAGAGCGAAGGCCATGAGCTCCTACGAGCAGTACTTC. Encoded protein: CSARAKAMSSYEQYF. The V gene is TRBV20-1, the J gene TRBJ2-7; D unclear. Germline values: CDR1 DFQATT, CDR2 SNEGSKA (reference sequence). V lost 1 base and J 0 bases, leaving 13 bases between the germline ends. The CDR3 length is 15 residues.

The J gene is TRBJ1-2, the V gene TRBV2; D is unresolved. Between the trimmed V and J ends, which lost 8 bases and 2 bases, there was a span of 6 bases. This CDR3 is 11 amino acids long. Germline values: CDR1 SNHLY, CDR2 FYNNEI. The CDR3, as DNA: TGTGCCAGCGAGGACAACTATGGCTACACCTTC. Translated: CASEDNYGYTF.

This chain joins TRBV20-1 and TRBJ2-7; 7 positions agree with TRBD2. With V trimmed by 1 base and J by 6 bases, 6 bases remained unmatched. The length of the CDR3 is 13 residues. Germline CDR1 and CDR2: DFQATT and SNEGSKA (reference sequence). CDR3 amino acids: CSARALGGTEQYF. The DNA for the CDR3 is TGCAGTGCTAGAGCCCTGGGGGGGACCGAGCAGTACTTC.